Shown below are 10 T cell receptor beta chains from a single sample sequenced in a study of technical replicates of blood from a few donors. TCRdb keeps only in-frame clones here, not all; method: immunoSEQ multiplex PCR. This sample has some 68,000 clones, with roughly 95% found just once. Material for sequencing was T cells isolated from PBMCs. The source of these receptors is a human donor in good health.

The rearrangement links TRBV10-3 to TRBJ2-7, with D possibly TRBD2 on 6 matching bases. Germline V gene sequence: CDR1 ENHRY, CDR2 SYGVKD. The CDR3 totals 13 residues. Trimming took 9 bases from V and 3 from J, leaving 15 bases between them. CDR3 loop: CAMGSRGNYEQYF. DNA for the CDR3: TGTGCCATGGGTTCGCGGGGCAACTACGAGCAGTACTTC.

J is TRBJ1-1 and V is TRBV11-2, with a tentative D call TRBD1 (5 bases). CDR3 length: 13 amino acids. V dropped 0 bases and J dropped 8 bases, with 10 bases sitting between them. The germline V gene has CDR1 SGHAT and CDR2 FQNNGV. This chain's CDR3 is CASSLDSWGEAFF. The CDR3 nucleotides are TGTGCCAGCAGCTTAGATTCTTGGGGCGAAGCTTTCTTT. The variable domain in full, with the rest retrieved from reference TRBV11-2 and TRBJ1-1, is EAGVAQSPRYKIIEKRQSVAFWCNPISGHATLYWYQQILGQGPKLLIQFQNNGVVDDSQLPKDRFSAERLKGVDSTLKIQPAKLEDSAVYLCASSLDSWGEAFFGQGTRLTVV.

In its sample, this clone was seen a few times. V and J are TRBV7-9 and TRBJ2-7, with D perhaps matching TRBD1 (5 bases). Trimming stripped 4 bases from V and 0 bases from J, with 13 bases between. The CDR3 totals 15 residues. Germline CDR1 and CDR2: SEHNR and FQNEAQ (reference sequence). The CDR3: CASSSDSSVSYEQYF. CDR3 bases: TGTGCCAGCAGCTCCGACAGTTCCGTCTCCTACGAGCAGTACTTC.

This chain uses TRBV4-1 with TRBJ1-4; tentative D call: TRBD1 (5 bases). The germline V and J ends were trimmed by 0 bases and 0 bases, with 14 bases remaining between them. Germline values: CDR1 MGHRA, CDR2 YSYEKL. The CDR3 runs to 18 residues. CDR3 sequence: CASSQEDRRTSTNEKLFF. DNA of the CDR3: TGCGCCAGCAGCCAAGAAGACCGTAGGACATCAACTAATGAAAAACTGTTTTTT.

J is TRBJ2-4 and V is TRBV5-1; 10 bases match TRBD1. Looked up from germline, CDR1 is SGHRS and CDR2 is YFSETQ. CDR3 length: 15 residues. Germline trimming cut 3 bases from V and 9 bases from J; bases unmatched to any gene: 9. CDR3 region: CASSSPGQGLSIQYF. The CDR3 bases are TGCGCCAGCAGCTCACCGGGACAGGGGTTGTCCATTCAGTACTTC.

CDR3 sequence reads: CASTQWGQGFSGHGYTF. DNA of the CDR3: TGTGCCAGCACCCAGTGGGGACAGGGGTTTTCCGGTCATGGCTACACCTTC. This chain connects TRBV2 to TRBJ1-2, with TRBD1 identical over 10 bases. This CDR3 spans 17 amino acids. With V trimmed by 7 bases and J by 6 bases, 17 bases remained unmatched. Germline loops: CDR1 SNHLY, CDR2 FYNNEI.

The chain has TRBV5-1 and TRBJ1-3; no reliable D call. The CDR3 spans 16 residues. Germline CDR1 and CDR2: SGHRS and YFSETQ. V was cut by 2 bases and J by 0 bases, with 12 bases left in between. Here the CDR3 DNA reads TGCGCCAGCAGCTTCGCGAGAGGGTTCTCTGGAAACACCATATATTTT. This sequence encodes CASSFARGFSGNTIYF.

The chain joins TRBV12-5 to TRBJ2-1; 9 nucleotides align to TRBD2. Germline V gives CDR1 LGHNT, CDR2 FRNRAP. The trim removed 2 bases at V and 5 bases at J, leaving 7 bases unmatched. The CDR3 extends over 16 amino acids. CDR3 nucleotides: TGTGCTAGTGGTTTGAGTAGGACTAGCGTACACAATGAGCAGTTCTTC. The encoded protein is CASGLSRTSVHNEQFF. Looking up the rest from reference TRBV12-5 and TRBJ2-1 gives the full variable domain: DARVTQTPRHKVTEMGQEVTMRCQPILGHNTVFWYRQTMMQGLELLAYFRNRAPLDDSGMPKDRFSAEMPDATLATLKIQPSEPRDSAVYFCASGLSRTSVHNEQFFGPGTRLTVL.

This sequence joins TRBV23-1 and TRBJ2-3; D perhaps matches TRBD1 (5 bases). TRBV23-1 qualifies as an ORF whose function is uncertain. V was clipped by 4 bases and J by 1 base, with 18 bases between them. The CDR3 covers 17 residues. CDR3 in DNA: TGCGCCAGCAGTCCACAGGACCGAGCGCACTGCACAGATACGCAGTATTTT. Its protein is CASSPQDRAHCTDTQYF.

The V and J genes are TRBV7-8 and TRBJ2-1; 7 bases fit TRBD1. Germline CDR1 and CDR2: SGHVS and FQNEAQ. CDR3 length: 14 amino acids. Trimming cost V 6 bases and J 8 bases; bases outside gene matches: 10. The CDR3 nucleotides read TGTGCCAGCAGGCCTACAGGGGTTGCCCATGAGCAGTTCTTC. As protein: CASRPTGVAHEQFF.